This is a list of T cell receptor beta chains from one sample in a study of blood T cell repertoires in COVID-19. The method was immunoSEQ multiplex PCR; TCRdb's version includes in-frame clones alone and lacks a portion of them. The sample shows approximately 21,000 clones, 79% of them seen only once. Sequencing was carried out using peripheral blood. These receptors originate from a man at least 80 years old with acute or convalescent COVID-19. Each CDR3 is given with its conserved first and last residue. The D gene is left open where the match is weak. Size values are once, few and many counts, or a class for expanded clones, and some rows have none.

J gene: TRBJ1-4
clone size: few
D gene: TRBD1
V gene: TRBV19
CDR3 protein: CASSRQGGREKLFF
CDR3 DNA: TGTGCCAGTAGCCGACAGGGTGGCCGGGAAAAACTGTTTTTT

J gene: TRBJ2-7
clone size: .
D gene: TRBD1
V gene: TRBV15
CDR3 protein: CATSGTARSYEQYF
CDR3 DNA: TGTGCCACCAGTGGGACAGCCAGATCCTACGAGCAGTACTTC

J gene: TRBJ1-5
clone size: .
D gene: TRBD1
V gene: TRBV28
CDR3 protein: CAGKTGAGSNQPQHF
CDR3 DNA: TGTGCCGGGAAGACAGGGGCGGGGAGCAATCAGCCCCAGCATTTT

J gene: TRBJ1-1
clone size: .
D gene: .
V gene: TRBV19
CDR3 protein: CASSWLNTEAFF
CDR3 DNA: TGTGCCAGTAGTTGGCTGAACACTGAAGCTTTCTTT

J gene: TRBJ1-5
clone size: .
D gene: .
V gene: TRBV7-8
CDR3 protein: CASSLVHRERNQPQHF
CDR3 DNA: TGTGCCAGCAGCTTAGTCCACAGGGAAAGAAATCAGCCCCAGCATTTT

J gene: TRBJ1-5
clone size: .
D gene: TRBD1
V gene: TRBV27
CDR3 protein: CASSLYYDRAANQPQHF
CDR3 DNA: TGTGCCAGCAGTTTATATTATGACAGGGCGGCCAATCAGCCCCAGCATTTT

J gene: TRBJ2-5
clone size: .
D gene: TRBD2
V gene: TRBV7-3
CDR3 protein: CASSLTGGPEETQYF
CDR3 DNA: TGTGCCAGCAGCTTAACGGGAGGGCCGGAAGAGACCCAGTACTTC

J gene: TRBJ1-2
clone size: .
D gene: .
V gene: TRBV18
CDR3 protein: CASSPENSYGYTF
CDR3 DNA: TGTGCCAGCTCACCGGAGAATAGCTATGGCTACACCTTC

J gene: TRBJ1-3
clone size: .
D gene: .
V gene: TRBV9
CDR3 protein: CASSVGGDGNTIYF
CDR3 DNA: TGTGCCAGCAGCGTAGGGGGGGATGGAAACACCATATATTTT

J gene: TRBJ1-2
clone size: .
D gene: TRBD1
V gene: TRBV6-5
CDR3 protein: CASSYSTGNRGYGYTF
CDR3 DNA: TGTGCCAGCAGTTACTCGACTGGAAACAGGGGCTATGGCTACACCTTC